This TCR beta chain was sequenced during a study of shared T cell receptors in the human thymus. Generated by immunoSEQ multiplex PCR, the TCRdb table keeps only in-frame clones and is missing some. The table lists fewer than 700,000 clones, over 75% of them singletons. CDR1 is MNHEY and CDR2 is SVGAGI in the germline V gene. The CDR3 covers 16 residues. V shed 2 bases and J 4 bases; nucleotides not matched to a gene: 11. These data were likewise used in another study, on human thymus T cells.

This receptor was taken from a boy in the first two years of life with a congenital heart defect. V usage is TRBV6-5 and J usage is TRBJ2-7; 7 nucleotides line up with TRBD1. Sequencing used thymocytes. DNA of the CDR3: TGTGCCAGCAGTTACACCAGACAGGGAGTAAGGTACGAGCAGTACTTC. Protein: CASSYTRQGVRYEQYF.